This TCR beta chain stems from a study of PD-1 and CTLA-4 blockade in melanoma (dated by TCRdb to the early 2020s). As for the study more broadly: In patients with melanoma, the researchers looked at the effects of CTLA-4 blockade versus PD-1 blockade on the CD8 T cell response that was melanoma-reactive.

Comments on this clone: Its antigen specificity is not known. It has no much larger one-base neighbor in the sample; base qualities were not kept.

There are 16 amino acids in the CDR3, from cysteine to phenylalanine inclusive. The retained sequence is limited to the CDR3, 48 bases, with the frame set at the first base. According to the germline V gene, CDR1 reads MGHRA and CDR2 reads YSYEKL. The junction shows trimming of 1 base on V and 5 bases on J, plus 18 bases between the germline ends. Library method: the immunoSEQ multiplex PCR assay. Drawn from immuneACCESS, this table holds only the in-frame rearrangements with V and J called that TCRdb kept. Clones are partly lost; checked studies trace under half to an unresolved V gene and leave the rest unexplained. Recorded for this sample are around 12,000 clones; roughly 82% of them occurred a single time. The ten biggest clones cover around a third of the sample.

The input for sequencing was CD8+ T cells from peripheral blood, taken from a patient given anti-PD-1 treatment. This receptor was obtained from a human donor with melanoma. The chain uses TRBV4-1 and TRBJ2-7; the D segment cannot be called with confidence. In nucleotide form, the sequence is TGCGCCAGCAGCCAAGTGATGGGTCGGATTGAGGACGAGCAGTACTTC. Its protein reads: CASSQVMGRIEDEQYF.